This T cell receptor beta chain was profiled in a study of cytomegalovirus exposure and HLA in healthy donors (dated by TCRdb to the late 2010s). Study-wide context: An earlier analysis of 587 of the donors reported 250 to 350 Gb of sequence data and around 110 million unique TCR beta sequences obtained from roughly 170 million T cells. To predict cytomegalovirus infection status, the study combined high-throughput TCR immunosequencing, statistical association of individual TCRs with disease status, and machine learning. The later analysis used no new phenotypic data to find candidate immune exposures, relying instead on TCR beta sequences and their occurrence across donors. Donor age, sex, ethnicity and CMV serostatus were compiled alongside the repertoire data. About 310 gigabases of sequencing data and some 85 million unique TCR sequences were included in an early release covering roughly 600 HLA-typed donors. On average, roughly 250,000 unique TCR beta nucleotide sequences were sequenced per donor among fewer than 500 genotyped donors of the cohort, with roughly 19% of those sequences being non-productive. In a later analysis, previously published TCR beta repertoires from several hundred donors were re-analyzed and high-resolution HLA genotyping was added so that TCR occurrence patterns could be studied. Along with the roughly 670-subject first cohort, a separate validation cohort of over 90 different subjects was used. In an earlier analysis of 550 to 700 of the donors, high-throughput TCR beta sequencing was used to judge whether each TCR beta V gene segment behaved as functional or pseudogenic. Using immunosequencing, the study profiled T cell repertoires from 550 to 750 subjects and related those repertoires to cytomegalovirus serostatus. Of the roughly 390 genotyped donors, roughly 76% were placed in the genetic ancestry cluster associated with self-reported Caucasian donors. Both class I and class II loci were covered by HLA typing, at four-digit resolution. The study was designed to test whether signatures of past pathogen exposure could be identified by cataloging public T cell receptors. All discovery cohort repertoires had been generated using a single sequencing platform. Typing coverage varied by locus: roughly 620-630 donors for A, B, C, DRB1 and DQB1; more than 500 for DQA1; about 600 for DPA1; 400 to 480 for DPB1. Roughly five DR-DQ haplotypes were handled as single units for association and clustering, since linkage in the cohort was strong. Genome-wide SNP genotypes for about three fifths of the roughly 670 donors were used in a later genetic analysis, which treated that subset as a discovery cohort. On the study overall, not on this receptor specifically: A later analysis found that TCR association rates varied across HLA loci, with DRB1 alleles showing the most associated TCRs and HLA-C alleles the fewest. Compared with the roughly 600-donor mean, donors in an Asian-associated ancestry cluster had fewer N-insertions in productive TCRs, according to a later genetic analysis. In an earlier analysis of about 540 of the donors, most TCR beta V segments were observed in productive rearrangements about 90% or about 30% of the time, broadly matching IMGT annotations. Assigning TCR associations to individual alleles was difficult when HLA alleles, especially DR and DQ, strongly co-occurred. The earlier analysis of 587 of the donors excluded around 17 rarely observed V segments, including chromosome 9 orphons, because counts were too low. Correlated functional status among segregating V segments might reflect linkage disequilibrium, but an unknown experimental factor could not be ruled out. In a later genetic analysis, a missense DCLRE1C variant was associated with V-gene and J-gene trimming of TCR beta chains, and the association was replicated in an independent cohort. In vitro tests confirmed that three of the cytomegalovirus-associated TCR beta chains recognize cytomegalovirus antigens. CMV serostatus was the only immune exposure information available for the cohort. HLA typing was unavailable for some donors at each locus, so association tests used only the typed subset. Only TCR beta chains were sequenced in this cohort, and the absence of alpha or paired-chain data limited detectable features. A later analysis associated about 17,000 TCR beta sequences with specific HLA alleles at a false discovery rate of 0.05. Roughly uniform sequencing depth across donors was assumed in presence/absence analyses, although this assumption may not hold. A group of highly shared sequence variants was considered likely to be a technical artifact of the sequencing pipeline. Compared with equally common non-associated chains, HLA-associated TCR beta chains in a later analysis were more clonally expanded and had lower generation probabilities. It was suggested by the authors that the approach could potentially be generalized to other disease states and immunological phenotypes. The 87-base-pair reads could not distinguish some IMGT-functional V segments, including TRBV6-2 and TRBV6-3, so those segments were excluded. Cytomegalovirus status was reported to be diagnosed by the classifier with high specificity and sensitivity in both the original and validation cohorts. The study gave a list of 150 to 200 TCR beta chains associated with cytomegalovirus. According to a later analysis, most CMV-associated TCR beta chains appeared to be HLA-restricted, and the HLA associations seemed to be driven largely by CMV exposure. A further reported finding was that TCR beta sequences accurately predicted the HLA-A and HLA-B alleles for most subjects in the first cohort. A later analysis reported that several top co-occurrence clusters appeared linked to parvovirus B19, influenza, CMV and Epstein-Barr virus. Most TCR sequences were observed very rarely across donors, whereas some public TCRs were present in many individuals.

Libraries were made using the immunoSEQ multiplex PCR assay. For the multiplex PCR, a mixture combining 60 forward primers for TCR Vbeta segments and 13 reverse primers for TCR Jbeta segments was used. A multiplex PCR assay on genomic DNA amplified the CDR3 region of rearranged TCR beta genes. Amplified TCR beta libraries were sequenced as 87-base-pair reads on the Illumina HiSeq System. In the source study's methods: A later analysis tallied 75 million to 95 million unique TCR beta chains across the 666 repertoires, and around 12 million of those chains were shared by two or more donors. A nearest-neighbor algorithm error-corrected the raw reads and collapsed the reads into unique sequences, merging closely related sequences to remove PCR and sequencing errors. CDR3 sequences were aligned to IMGT reference sequences to assign V, D and J gene segments. For a sequence to be retained, at least a six-nucleotide match to both a V gene segment and a J gene segment was required. A rearrangement was called productive if the CDR3 had no stop codons and remained in frame with V and J, and every other rearrangement was called non-productive. Following IMGT convention, CDR3 was defined as the stretch from the second conserved V-encoded cysteine up to the conserved J-encoded phenylalanine. The earlier analysis of 550 to 650 of the donors excluded any sequence lacking an unambiguous match to a single V gene segment. An earlier analysis of 450 to 650 of the donors called V segments functional above 56.7% productive rearrangements and segregating when the between-donor standard deviation exceeded 5%. A statistical classification framework was built for diagnosing cytomegalovirus status from the catalog of TCR beta chain sequences. In a later analysis, TCR nucleotide sequences were compared against IMGT/GENE-DB human TR gene sequences so that V and J genes could be assigned. Using the TCRdist pipeline, a later analysis assigned CDR3 sequences along with most-parsimonious VDJ recombination scenarios. A later analysis defined each TCR beta chain by its CDR3 amino acid sequence plus V-gene family, and excluded reads lacking a unique V-gene family. As a way to deal with suspected cross-contamination and a sequencing artifact, a later analysis dropped roughly 600 nucleotide sequences that were highly shared and had low generation probability. For each public chain, a later analysis derived a clonal expansion index from normalized ranks of inferred template counts within each repertoire. Generation probabilities in a later analysis came from a VDJ recombination model fitted to out-of-frame rearrangements, and those results were checked against IGoR. Hypergeometric tests were used in a later analysis to score TCR-TCR, TCR-HLA and TCR-CMV co-occurrence, with a repertoire-size bias correction applied to the TCR pairs. In a later analysis, false discovery rates were estimated by permuting HLA or CMV assignments 20 times. A later analysis grouped co-occurring TCRs with DBSCAN, adding TCRdist sequence similarity when clustering within HLA-allele-positive subsets. For co-occurrence clustering, repertoires with fewer than 30,000 or more than 120,000 public chains were excluded, along with four to six repertoires with anomalous nucleotide sharing. The table was pulled from immuneACCESS by TCRdb, which kept in-frame rearrangements only. Such tables lose some clones; where checked, under half of the loss comes from unresolved V genes, and the rest has no known cause. D and trimming come from the DNA, and the V and J calls and clone size come from that table. This sample comprises more than 85,000 clones, around 74% of them detected only once. Roughly a tenth of the sample belongs to the ten largest clones.

Based on the germline V gene, the CDR1 and CDR2 sequences are SGHTA and FQGTGA. Trimmed from V: 5 bases; trimmed from J: 0 bases; junction bases lacking a gene match: 7. The CDR3 measures 16 amino acids from cysteine to phenylalanine. Of all the DNA, just the CDR3 is kept, 48 bases in frame from base 1. The cohort consisted of 670 or so healthy bone marrow donors. At the time of sampling, every cohort member was nominally healthy, though immune exposures that went unrecorded were likely present. The donor was CMV seropositive and was included in the group of approximately 300 seropositive cohort members. A peripheral blood sample was collected from each donor, and TCR beta sequencing was performed on peripheral blood mononuclear cells. The Qiagen DNeasy Blood Extraction Kit was used to extract genomic DNA from the blood cell samples. This clone was counted between two and nine times. What antigen it recognizes has not been identified. Per-base qualities were not stored, and no clone one base away is much larger.

The source is a man in his thirties or forties in good health and CMV-seropositive. Sequencing was carried out using PBMCs. The receptor chain draws on TRBV7-3 and TRBJ1-1; 9 of the junction bases match TRBD1. The CDR3 amino acid sequence is: CASSLGTGTMNTEAFF. The DNA is TGTGCCAGCAGCCTCGGGACAGGGACCATGAACACTGAAGCTTTCTTT.